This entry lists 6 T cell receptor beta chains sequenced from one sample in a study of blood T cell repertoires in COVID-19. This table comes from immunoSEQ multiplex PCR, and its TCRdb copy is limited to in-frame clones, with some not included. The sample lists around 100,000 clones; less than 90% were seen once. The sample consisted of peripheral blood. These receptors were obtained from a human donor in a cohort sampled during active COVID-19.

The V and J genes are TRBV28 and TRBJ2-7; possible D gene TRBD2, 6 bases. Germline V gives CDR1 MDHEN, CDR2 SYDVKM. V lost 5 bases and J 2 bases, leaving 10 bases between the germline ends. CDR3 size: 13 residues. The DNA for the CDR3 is TGTGCCAGCAGTCCACCGGGGGCCTACGAGCAGTACTTC. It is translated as CASSPPGAYEQYF.

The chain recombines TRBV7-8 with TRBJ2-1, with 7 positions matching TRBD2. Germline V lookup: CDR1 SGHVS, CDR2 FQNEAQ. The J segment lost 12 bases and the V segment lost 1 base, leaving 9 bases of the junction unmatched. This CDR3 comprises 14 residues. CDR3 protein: CASSLVGGRAVQFF. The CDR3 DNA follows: TGTGCCAGCAGCTTAGTGGGGGGGAGGGCAGTGCAGTTCTTC.

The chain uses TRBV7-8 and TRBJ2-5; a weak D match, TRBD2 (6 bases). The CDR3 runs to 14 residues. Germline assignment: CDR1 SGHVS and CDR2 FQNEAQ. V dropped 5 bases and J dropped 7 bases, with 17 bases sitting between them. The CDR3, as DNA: TGTGCCAGCAGCCCGGAGGGACCGGGCGGGACCCAGTACTTC. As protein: CASSPEGPGGTQYF. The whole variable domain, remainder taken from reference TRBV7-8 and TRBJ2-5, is GAGVSQSPRYKVAKRGQDVALRCDPISGHVSLFWYQQALGQGPEFLTYFQNEAQLDKSGLPSDRFFAERPEGSVSTLKIQRTQQEDSAVYLCASSPEGPGGTQYFGPGTRLLVL.

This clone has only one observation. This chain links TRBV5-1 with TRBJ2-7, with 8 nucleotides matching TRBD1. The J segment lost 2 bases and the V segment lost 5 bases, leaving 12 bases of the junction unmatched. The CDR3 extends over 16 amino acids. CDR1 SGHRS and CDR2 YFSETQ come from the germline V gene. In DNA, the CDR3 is TGCGCCAGCAGTTCACTAGGGACAGGAGAACCCTACGAGCAGTACTTC. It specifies CASSSLGTGEPYEQYF.

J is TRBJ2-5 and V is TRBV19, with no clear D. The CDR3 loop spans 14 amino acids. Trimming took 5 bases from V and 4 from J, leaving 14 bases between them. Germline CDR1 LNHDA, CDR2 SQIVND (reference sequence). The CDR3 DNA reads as TGTGCCAGTAGTCACCCCGTGGCTCGAGAGACCCAGTACTTC. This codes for CASSHPVARETQYF.

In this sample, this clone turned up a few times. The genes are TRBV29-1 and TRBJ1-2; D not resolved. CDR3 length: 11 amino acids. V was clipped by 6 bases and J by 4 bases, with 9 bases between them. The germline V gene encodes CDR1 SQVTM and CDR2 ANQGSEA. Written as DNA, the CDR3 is TGCAGCGTAGCGACCGGCTATGGCTACACCTTC. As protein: CSVATGYGYTF. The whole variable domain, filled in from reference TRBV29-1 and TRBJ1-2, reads SAVISQKPSRDICQRGTSLTIQCQVDSQVTMMFWYRQQPGQSLTLIATANQGSEATYESGFVIDKFPISRPNLTFSTLTVSNMSPEDSSIYLCSVATGYGYTFGSGTRLTVV.